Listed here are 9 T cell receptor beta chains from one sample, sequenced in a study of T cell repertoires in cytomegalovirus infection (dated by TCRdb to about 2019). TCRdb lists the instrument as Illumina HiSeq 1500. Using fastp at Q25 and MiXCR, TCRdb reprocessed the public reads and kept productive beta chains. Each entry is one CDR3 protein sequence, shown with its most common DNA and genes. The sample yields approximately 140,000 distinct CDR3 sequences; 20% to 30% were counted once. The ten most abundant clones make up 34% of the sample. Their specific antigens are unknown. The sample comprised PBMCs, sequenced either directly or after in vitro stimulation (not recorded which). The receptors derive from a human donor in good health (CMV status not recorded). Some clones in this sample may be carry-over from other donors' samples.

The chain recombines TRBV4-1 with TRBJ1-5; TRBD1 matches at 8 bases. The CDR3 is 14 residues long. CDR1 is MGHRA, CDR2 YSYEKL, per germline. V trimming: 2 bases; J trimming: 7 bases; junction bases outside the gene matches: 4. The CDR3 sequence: CASSQRQGSQPQHF. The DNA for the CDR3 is TGCGCCAGCAGCCAACGACAGGGGAGCCAGCCCCAGCATTTT.

The CDR3 sequence is CASRNRYGTYNEQFF. The CDR3 coding sequence is TGTGCCAGCAGAAACAGGTATGGCACCTACAATGAGCAGTTCTTC. The V call is TRBV12-3 or TRBV12-4, the J call TRBJ2-1; maybe TRBD1 (5 bases). The V gene lost 6 bases and the J gene lost 2 bases, with 14 bases spanning the gap. The CDR3 is made up of 15 amino acids.

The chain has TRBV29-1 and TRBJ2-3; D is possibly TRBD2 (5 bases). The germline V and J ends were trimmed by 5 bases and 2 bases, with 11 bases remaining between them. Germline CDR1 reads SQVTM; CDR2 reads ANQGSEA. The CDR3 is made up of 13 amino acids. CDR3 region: CSVQLVVTDTQYF. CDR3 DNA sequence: TGCAGCGTTCAACTAGTCGTCACAGATACGCAGTATTTT.

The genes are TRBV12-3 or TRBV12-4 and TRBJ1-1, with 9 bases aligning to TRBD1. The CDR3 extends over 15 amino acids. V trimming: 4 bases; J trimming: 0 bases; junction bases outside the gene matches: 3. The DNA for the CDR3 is TGTGCCAGCAGTTATCGGACAGGGGTGAACACTGAAGCTTTCTTT. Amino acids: CASSYRTGVNTEAFF.

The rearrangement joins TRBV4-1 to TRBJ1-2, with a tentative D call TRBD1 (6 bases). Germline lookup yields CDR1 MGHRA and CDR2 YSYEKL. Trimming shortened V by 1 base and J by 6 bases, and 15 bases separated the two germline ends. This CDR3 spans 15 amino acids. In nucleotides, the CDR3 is TGCGCCAGCAGCCAAGTGACTGGCAGGGGACATGGCTACACCTTC. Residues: CASSQVTGRGHGYTF.

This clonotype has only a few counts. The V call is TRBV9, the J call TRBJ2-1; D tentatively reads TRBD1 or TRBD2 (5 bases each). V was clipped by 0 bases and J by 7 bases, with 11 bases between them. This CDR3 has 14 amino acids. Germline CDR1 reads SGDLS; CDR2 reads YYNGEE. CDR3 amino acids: CASSVGGRGNEQFF. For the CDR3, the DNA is TGTGCCAGCAGCGTAGGGGGACGGGGAAATGAGCAGTTCTTC.

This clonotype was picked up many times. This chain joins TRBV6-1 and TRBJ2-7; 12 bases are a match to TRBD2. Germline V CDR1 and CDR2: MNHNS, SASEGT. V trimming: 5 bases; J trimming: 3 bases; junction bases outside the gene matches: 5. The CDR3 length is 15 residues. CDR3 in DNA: TGTGCCAGCAGTTTCGGACTAGCGGGATTCTACGAGCAGTACTTC. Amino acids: CASSFGLAGFYEQYF.

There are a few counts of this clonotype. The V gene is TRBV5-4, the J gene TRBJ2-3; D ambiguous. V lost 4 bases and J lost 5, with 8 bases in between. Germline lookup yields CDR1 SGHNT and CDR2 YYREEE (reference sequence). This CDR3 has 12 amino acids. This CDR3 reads CASSGVGDTQYF. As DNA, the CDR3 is TGTGCCAGCAGCGGGGTGGGAGATACGCAGTATTTT.

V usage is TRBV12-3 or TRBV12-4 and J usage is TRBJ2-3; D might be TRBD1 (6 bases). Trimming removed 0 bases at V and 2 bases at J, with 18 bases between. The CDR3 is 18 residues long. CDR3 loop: CASSLAPMWGHYTDTQYF. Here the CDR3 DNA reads TGTGCCAGCAGTTTAGCCCCTATGTGGGGACACTACACAGATACGCAGTATTTT.